One sample yielded the 26 T cell receptor beta chains listed below, sequenced in a study of cytomegalovirus exposure and HLA in healthy donors. Primers for the PCR totalled 60 Vbeta and 13 Jbeta. Repertoires were generated with immunoSEQ multiplex PCR, while TCRdb's copy carries only in-frame clones and drops some. The table includes about 98,000 clones, roughly two thirds detected once. Sequencing was done on a sample of PBMCs. All receptors come from a man in his fifties or sixties in good health and CMV-seronegative.

V and J are TRBV21-1 and TRBJ1-5; the D call TRBD1 from the table was never checked on the DNA. TRBV21-1 is a documented pseudogene. This CDR3 contains 14 residues. The chain's CDR3 is CASSNTGVCQPQHF. CDR3 DNA sequence: TGTGCCAGCAGCAATACAGGGGTTTGTCAGCCCCAGCATTTT.

V and J are TRBV6-1 and TRBJ2-2, with 7 bases lining up with TRBD1. The CDR3 contains 13 residues. Germline assignment: CDR1 MNHNS and CDR2 SASEGT. Trimming took 3 bases from V and 6 from J; bases not matched to a gene: 1. The CDR3 loop reads CASSDTGAGELFF. CDR3 DNA sequence: TGTGCCAGCAGTGATACAGGGGCCGGGGAGCTGTTTTTT.

This rearrangement joins TRBV28 to TRBJ1-5; TRBD1 matches at 8 bases. The germline CDR1 and CDR2 sequences are MDHEN and SYDVKM. With V trimmed by 5 bases and J by 7 bases, 10 bases remained unmatched. The CDR3 contains 15 residues. CDR3 DNA sequence: TGTGCCAGCAGTCCCGACAGGGGTTTACACCAGCCCCAGCATTTT. It translates to CASSPDRGLHQPQHF. The complete variable domain, with remaining parts taken from reference TRBV28 and TRBJ1-5, reads DVKVTQSSRYLVKRTGEKVFLECVQDMDHENMFWYRQDPGLGLRLIYFSYDVKMKEKGDIPEGYSVSREKKERFSLILESASTNQTSMYLCASSPDRGLHQPQHFGDGTRLSIL.

V gene TRBV29-1 combines with J gene TRBJ1-4, with unresolved D. Germline loops: CDR1 SQVTM, CDR2 ANQGSEA. The CDR3 contains 12 residues. V was clipped by 4 bases and J by 6 bases, with 9 bases between them. For the CDR3, the DNA is TGCAGCGTTGTCTCCCGGGATGAAAAACTGTTTTTT. It codes for CSVVSRDEKLFF.

This chain connects TRBV7-6 to TRBJ2-6; TRBD2 matches at 8 bases. Trimming at V came to 4 bases and at J to 1 base, leaving 9 bases not matched to a gene. The CDR3 contains 18 residues. Germline V gives CDR1 SGHVS, CDR2 FNYEAQ. Here the CDR3 DNA reads TGTGCCAGCAGCTCGGTCCCGGGAGGGCCTTCTGGGGCCAACGTCCTGACTTTC. Translated: CASSSVPGGPSGANVLTF.

The genes are TRBV7-9 and TRBJ2-7; 11 bases fit TRBD2. V dropped 0 bases and J dropped 0; count of bases not matched to a gene: 1. The CDR3 has 16 residues. Germline CDR1 reads SEHNR; CDR2 reads FQNEAQ (reference sequence). The DNA of the CDR3 is TGTGCCAGCAGCTTAGCGGGACTAGCGGACTCCTACGAGCAGTACTTC. This sequence encodes CASSLAGLADSYEQYF.

The rearrangement links TRBV5-1 to TRBJ2-7; TRBD2 might be the D (6 bases). This CDR3 is built from 14 residues. Germline-derived CDR1 and CDR2 are SGHRS and YFSETQ. V was shortened by 3 bases and J by 3 bases, with 13 bases between the two germline ends. The CDR3 loop reads CASSSTGGNYEQYF. The CDR3, as DNA: TGCGCCAGCAGCTCCACAGGCGGGAACTACGAGCAGTACTTC.

This chain uses TRBV28 with TRBJ1-1; 9 nucleotides match TRBD1. The CDR3 runs to 13 residues. CDR1 is MDHEN and CDR2 is SYDVKM in the germline V gene. Trimming took 8 bases from V and 10 from J; bases not matched to a gene: 11. The CDR3 reads CASWDRVILRAFF. The CDR3 coding sequence is TGTGCCAGCTGGGACAGGGTAATATTACGAGCTTTCTTT.

The chain links TRBV4-1 to TRBJ2-1, with 11 positions matching TRBD2. The CDR3 extends over 16 amino acids. J gave up 13 bases and V 0 bases, and 11 bases lay outside the gene matches. Germline V CDR1 and CDR2: MGHRA, YSYEKL. Here the CDR3 DNA reads TGCGCCAGCAGCCAAGATGTGCTGCGGACTAGCGGGTCTCAGTTCTTC. This encodes CASSQDVLRTSGSQFF.

This clone was seen a handful of times. V usage is TRBV7-8 and J usage is TRBJ1-1, with D perhaps matching TRBD1 (5 bases). The CDR3 covers 14 residues. Germline V CDR1 and CDR2: SGHVS, FQNEAQ. V lost 1 base to trimming and J lost 1 base, with 7 bases between them. The CDR3 loop is CASSLVGGNTEAFF. For the CDR3, the DNA is TGTGCCAGCAGCTTAGTCGGGGGGAACACTGAAGCTTTCTTT.

As regards this clone: At one end, the junction sequence differs from germline, possibly due to a read error. This sequence joins TRBV2 and TRBJ1-5; 12 bases line up with TRBD1. Per germline, CDR1 SNHLY and CDR2 FYNNEI. The CDR3 is 15 amino acids. In nucleotides, the CDR3 is TGTGCCAGCAGTGATGGGACAGGGGGCAAGCAGCCCCAGCATTTT. This gives the protein CASSDGTGGKQPQHF.

The V and J genes are TRBV9 and TRBJ1-2; the D gene is possibly TRBD1 (6 bases). The germline V gene has CDR1 SGDLS and CDR2 YYNGEE. The CDR3 totals 14 residues. The ends were cut back, 0 bases at V and 8 bases at J, with 14 bases in the middle. CDR3 nucleotide sequence: TGTGCCAGCAGCGTAGGAGGGGGGGTTTGGGGCTACACCTTC. This codes for CASSVGGGVWGYTF.

The rearrangement links TRBV2 to TRBJ1-3; D ambiguous. The CDR3 is 14 residues long. The V gene's germline CDR1 is SNHLY and CDR2 FYNNEI. V was trimmed by 4 bases and J by 0 bases, leaving 7 bases between them. The CDR3 reads CASSAGSSGNTIYF. The CDR3 bases are TGTGCCAGCAGTGCAGGCAGCTCTGGAAACACCATATATTTT.

The chain employs TRBV19 and TRBJ2-5; D is possibly TRBD2 (6 bases). The J call may be faulty, since TRBJ2-7 better matches the DNA end. Germline-derived CDR1 and CDR2 are LNHDA and SQIVND (reference sequence). This CDR3 is built from 15 residues. As DNA, the CDR3 is TGTGCCAGTAGTACCCCCGGGGAGGTCCGCTACGAGCAGTACTTC. Translated: CASSTPGEVRYEQYF.

Comments on this clone: An end of the junction differs from the germline gene, which may be a read error. The chain combines TRBV7-2 with TRBJ2-3; D is unresolved. The CDR3 sequence is 11 residues long. The germline gives CDR1 SGHTA, CDR2 FQGNSA. The CDR3 reads CASGFADTQYF. The CDR3 coding sequence is TGTGCCAGCGGCTTTGCGGATACGCAGTATTTT.

This clone appeared once. The chain couples TRBV28 to TRBJ2-7; 8 bases are shared with TRBD2. The CDR3 has 17 amino acids. Germline V CDR1 and CDR2: MDHEN, SYDVKM. The junction had 20 bases not matched to a gene; V was cut back by 9 bases and J by 4 bases. The CDR3 coding sequence is TGTGCCAGTTCCACCCGGGGAGCGGGAGTCTCAGGGTACGAGCAGTACTTC. It specifies CASSTRGAGVSGYEQYF.

This chain uses TRBV30 with TRBJ1-3; TRBD1 matches at 9 bases. CDR1 is GTSNPN and CDR2 is SVGIG in the germline V gene (reference sequence). V was clipped by 3 bases and J by 8 bases; unmatched bases: 5. This CDR3 has 13 residues. CDR3 bases: TGTGCCTGGAGCGCGGACAGGGGATACACCATATATTTT. This gives the protein CAWSADRGYTIYF.

The chain couples TRBV10-3 to TRBJ2-3; TRBD1 agrees at 8 bases. Trimming at V came to 4 bases and at J to 4 bases, leaving 1 base not matched to a gene. The CDR3 is made up of 13 amino acids. Germline V gene data show CDR1 as ENHRY and CDR2 as SYGVKD. The CDR3 nucleotides are TGTGCCATCAGTGGACAGGGGCCAGATACGCAGTATTTT. Protein: CAISGQGPDTQYF.

The chain recombines TRBV6-5 with TRBJ2-2, with 8 bases identical to TRBD1. The J segment lost 5 bases and the V segment lost 6 bases, leaving 5 bases of the junction unmatched. This CDR3 is built from 14 residues. Germline V gene lookup returns CDR1 MNHEY and CDR2 SVGAGI. Written as DNA, the CDR3 is TGTGCCAGCAGGCCAACAGGGGGGACCGGGGAGCTGTTTTTT. Residues: CASRPTGGTGELFF.

The genes are TRBV27 and TRBJ1-2; 7 bases fit TRBD1. V trimming: 9 bases; J trimming: 8 bases; junction bases outside the gene matches: 9. The CDR3 runs to 12 residues. The germline V gene encodes CDR1 MNHEY and CDR2 SMNVEV (reference sequence). The CDR3: CASSEGGGGYTF. In DNA, the CDR3 is TGTGCCAGTTCGGAAGGGGGCGGCGGCTACACCTTC.

The CDR3 sequence: CASSPRSLAGRQETQYF. DNA of the CDR3: TGTGCCAGCAGTCCCCGGTCCCTAGCGGGAAGGCAAGAGACCCAGTACTTC. The rearrangement joins TRBV28 to TRBJ2-5; 9 bases map to TRBD2. The V segment lost 5 bases and the J segment 2 bases; nucleotides outside the gene matches: 12. Germline V gene lookup returns CDR1 MDHEN and CDR2 SYDVKM. This CDR3 has 17 amino acids.

The rearrangement uses TRBV13 and TRBJ2-4, with TRBD1 matching 10 bases. With V trimmed by 5 bases and J by 4 bases, 11 bases remained unmatched. This CDR3 comprises 17 residues. The germline V gene encodes CDR1 PRHDT and CDR2 FYEKMQ (reference sequence). DNA for the CDR3: TGTGCCAGCAGCGCTGGACAGGGGGTAACCCGTAAAAACATTCAGTACTTC. This translates into CASSAGQGVTRKNIQYF.

The chain has TRBV6-5 and TRBJ2-5; TRBD1 aligns across 9 bases. Germline CDR1 reads MNHEY; CDR2 reads SVGAGI. This CDR3 contains 13 residues. Losses at the gene ends were 5 bases for V and 5 bases for J; bases not matched to a gene: 3. As DNA, the CDR3 is TGTGCCAGCAGTCGAGACAGGGGGGAGACCCAGTACTTC. Its translation is CASSRDRGETQYF.

The chain carries TRBV7-6 and TRBJ2-3, with 8 bases lining up with TRBD1. The CDR3 is 16 amino acids. The germline V gene encodes CDR1 SGHVS and CDR2 FNYEAQ. V was clipped by 1 base and J by 2 bases; unmatched bases: 5. Here the CDR3 DNA reads TGTGCCAGCAGCTTAGGGACAGGGAGCCCCACAGATACGCAGTATTTT. Protein product: CASSLGTGSPTDTQYF.

This clone has a handful of counts. The rearrangement joins TRBV30 to TRBJ1-1; D might be TRBD1 (5 bases). The length of the CDR3 is 13 residues. The V gene's germline CDR1 is GTSNPN and CDR2 SVGIG (reference sequence). With 3 bases removed from V and 5 bases from J, the gap between germline ends came to 13 bases. CDR3 protein: CAWRVSGGTEAFF. In DNA form, the CDR3 reads TGTGCCTGGAGAGTTTCGGGGGGTACTGAAGCTTTCTTT.

V usage is TRBV27 and J usage is TRBJ2-3, with a possible D match to TRBD1 (7 bases). Germline-derived CDR1 and CDR2 are MNHEY and SMNVEV (reference sequence). With 10 bases removed from V and 0 bases from J, the gap between germline ends came to 20 bases. This CDR3 is built from 16 residues. CDR3 residues: CATDPQGGFSTDTQYF. DNA of the CDR3: TGTGCCACCGACCCTCAGGGGGGATTTAGCACAGATACGCAGTATTTT.